The T cell receptor beta chain described here comes from a study of shared clonotypes between healthy human individuals. On this clone itself: Its antigen is still unknown.

This table comes from immunoSEQ multiplex PCR, and its TCRdb copy is limited to in-frame clones, with some not included. The top ten clones hold around 15% of a sample with about 330,000 clones, roughly 87% of them seen once. Study findings and constraints: Non-shared clonotypes were found to have lower generation probabilities than the clonotypes that were shared by all four of the sorted-subset donors. Naive subsets, compared against memory subsets, generally had larger estimated richness values.

The germline gives CDR1 MNHEY, CDR2 SMNVEV (reference sequence). This CDR3 contains 14 residues. After removal of 5 bases from V and 5 bases from J, the junction contained 8 bases not matched to a gene. Each sample came from a Caucasian adult donor living in Nashville, Tennessee. V gene TRBV27 combines with J gene TRBJ1-1, with TRBD1 matching 7 bases. This TCR derives from a young man in good health. Sequencing used memory CD8+ T cells sorted from blood. The subset: CD45RO+ cells pooled with CCR7-negative TemRA cells. DNA of the CDR3: TGTGCCAGCAGTGCGATGACAGGGCGGACTGAAGCTTTCTTT. As protein: CASSAMTGRTEAFF.